The 15 T cell receptor beta chains presented below share a single source sample, sequenced in a study of shared clonotypes between healthy human individuals. Cells designated naive CD8 were CD45RO-negative and were positively selected for CCR7, with terminally differentiated effector memory CD45RA+ cells excluded. TCRdb keeps only in-frame clones here, not all; method: immunoSEQ multiplex PCR. The sample shows roughly 810,000 clones, about 97% of them seen only once. Material: naive CD8+ T cells sorted from blood. These receptors originate from a man in his thirties or forties in good health.

The chain couples TRBV7-9 to TRBJ2-7; D possibly corresponds to TRBD2 (6 bases). Trimming stripped 3 bases from V and 6 bases from J, with 21 bases between. The germline gives CDR1 SEHNR, CDR2 FQNEAQ (reference sequence). This CDR3 contains 16 residues. The CDR3 bases are TGTGCCAGCAGCTTCGCCACTAGCTTTCCTCCTCGCGAGCAGTACTTC. Translation gives CASSFATSFPPREQYF. The full variable domain, in which reference TRBV7-9 and TRBJ2-7 provide the parts outside the CDR3, is DTGVSQNPRHKITKRGQNVTFRCDPISEHNRLYWYRQTLGQGPEFLTYFQNEAQLEKSRLLSDRFSAERPKGSFSTLEIQRTEQGDSAMYLCASSFATSFPPREQYFGPGTRLTVT.

This sequence joins TRBV11-1 and TRBJ2-7; weak D call: TRBD1 (6 bases). Germline values: CDR1 SGHAT, CDR2 FQDESV (reference sequence). The CDR3 runs 17 residues. V gave up 5 bases and J gave up 0 bases, with 20 bases separating them. DNA of the CDR3: TGTGCCAGCAGCCCAATCTGGCAGGGGACATCCTCCTACGAGCAGTACTTC. Amino acids: CASSPIWQGTSSYEQYF.

The chain combines TRBV29-1 with TRBJ2-2; possible D gene TRBD2, 6 bases. CDR1 and CDR2 (germline): SQVTM, ANQGSEA. The CDR3 length is 14 residues. Trimming left V 4 bases short and J 8 bases short, with 17 bases between. DNA of the CDR3: TGCAGCGTTGCTGGGGGGACCCTCCCTGGGGAGCTGTTTTTT. It encodes CSVAGGTLPGELFF.

The CDR3 here is CASSFWDMDEQYF. As DNA, the CDR3 is TGTGCCAGCAGCTTTTGGGACATGGACGAGCAGTACTTC. The chain uses TRBV5-5 and TRBJ2-7; D perhaps matches TRBD1 (6 bases). V lost 2 bases, J lost 5 bases, and 11 bases lay in between. CDR1 SGHKS and CDR2 YYEKEE come from the germline V gene (reference sequence). The CDR3 loop spans 13 amino acids.

V and J are TRBV5-8 and TRBJ2-3, with 12 positions matching TRBD2. Losses at the gene ends were 0 bases for V and 1 base for J; bases not matched to a gene: 6. This CDR3 region has 18 residues. The germline gives CDR1 SGHTS, CDR2 YDEGEE. The CDR3 nucleotides are TGTGCCAGCAGCTTGGAGGCTAGCGGGAGGGTCGGCACAGATACGCAGTATTTT. Residues: CASSLEASGRVGTDTQYF.

The chain carries TRBV28 and TRBJ2-3, with D maybe TRBD2 (5 bases). Trimming took off 7 bases at V and 2 bases at J, with 16 bases between the two ends. The germline gives CDR1 MDHEN, CDR2 SYDVKM. The length of the CDR3 is 15 residues. The CDR3 DNA reads as TGTGCCAGCACCACACTCAGCGGACCCACAGATACGCAGTATTTT. Its translation is CASTTLSGPTDTQYF.

V and J are TRBV30 and TRBJ2-2, with D possibly TRBD1 on 6 matching bases. Germline lookup yields CDR1 GTSNPN and CDR2 SVGIG (reference sequence). This CDR3 is built from 14 residues. V was shortened by 4 bases and J by 1 base, with 10 bases between the two germline ends. DNA for the CDR3: TGTGCCTGGACCAGGGGATTGAACACCGGGGAGCTGTTTTTT. Amino acid sequence: CAWTRGLNTGELFF.

J is TRBJ2-7 and V is TRBV20-1; D unclear. The CDR3 covers 11 residues. The V end was cut by 3 bases, the J end by 3 bases, with 6 bases between. Germline V gene data show CDR1 as DFQATT and CDR2 as SNEGSKA (reference sequence). CDR3 sequence (DNA): TGCAGTGCTAGGAGCAACTACGAGCAGTACTTC. Translated: CSARSNYEQYF.

The V call is TRBV28, the J call TRBJ2-5; no clear D. Germline CDR1 reads MDHEN; CDR2 reads SYDVKM. V was clipped by 8 bases and J by 5 bases, with 6 bases between them. The CDR3 sequence is 10 residues long. Here the CDR3 DNA reads TGTGCCAGCGGGTTGGAGACCCAGTACTTC. Translating it yields CASGLETQYF. Combining the CDR3 with reference TRBV28 and TRBJ2-5 gives the whole variable domain DVKVTQSSRYLVKRTGEKVFLECVQDMDHENMFWYRQDPGLGLRLIYFSYDVKMKEKGDIPEGYSVSREKKERFSLILESASTNQTSMYLCASGLETQYFGPGTRLLVL.

This clone has a single count. The chain employs TRBV18 and TRBJ2-1; 11 bases are shared with TRBD1. The CDR3 is 14 residues long. V trimming: 5 bases; J trimming: 6 bases; junction bases outside the gene matches: 3. Per the germline V gene, CDR1 is KGHSH and CDR2 is LQKENI. CDR3: CASSDGTGGNEQFF. DNA of the CDR3: TGTGCCAGCTCAGACGGGACAGGGGGCAATGAGCAGTTCTTC. The variable domain in full, with the rest retrieved from reference TRBV18 and TRBJ2-1, is NAGVMQNPRHLVRRRGQEARLRCSPMKGHSHVYWYRQLPEEGLKFMVYLQKENIIDESGMPKERFSAEFPKEGPSILRIQQVVRGDSAAYFCASSDGTGGNEQFFGPGTRLTVL.

The chain uses TRBV18 and TRBJ2-2, with D maybe TRBD1 (6 bases). The CDR3 is 20 amino acids. The germline V gene has CDR1 KGHSH and CDR2 LQKENI. V lost 2 bases and J 5 bases, leaving 27 bases between the germline ends. The CDR3 spells CASSPDAYPTGRTGTGELFF. In DNA, the CDR3 is TGTGCCAGCTCACCAGATGCGTACCCAACAGGGCGAACTGGGACCGGGGAGCTGTTTTTT. The full variable domain, with the rest looked up from reference TRBV18 and TRBJ2-2, is NAGVMQNPRHLVRRRGQEARLRCSPMKGHSHVYWYRQLPEEGLKFMVYLQKENIIDESGMPKERFSAEFPKEGPSILRIQQVVRGDSAAYFCASSPDAYPTGRTGTGELFFGEGSRLTVL.

This clone has a single count. The rearrangement links TRBV21-1 to TRBJ1-2; the table's D call, TRBD1, has no DNA check behind it. TRBV21-1 is labeled a pseudogene. The CDR3 runs 13 residues. The CDR3 here is CASSSRDSYGYTF. In DNA, the CDR3 is TGTGCCAGCAGCTCCCGGGACAGTTATGGCTACACCTTC.

The gene calls are TRBV29-1 and TRBJ2-1; a weak D match, TRBD2 (6 bases). There are 16 residues in the CDR3. Germline loops: CDR1 SQVTM, CDR2 ANQGSEA. V shed 6 bases and J shed 6 bases, with 24 bases lying between them. CDR3 region: CSVQRRGRGRGNEQFF. DNA for the CDR3: TGCAGCGTCCAAAGGAGGGGAAGGGGAAGGGGCAATGAGCAGTTCTTC.

The V gene is TRBV4-1, the J gene TRBJ2-7; 8 nucleotides align to TRBD2. This CDR3 is built from 15 residues. V lost 1 base, J lost 4 bases, and 6 bases stayed unmatched. Germline V gives CDR1 MGHRA, CDR2 YSYEKL. The CDR3 loop reads CASSQVVAGSYEQYF. CDR3 DNA: TGCGCCAGCAGCCAAGTGGTAGCGGGATCGTACGAGCAGTACTTC.

The CDR3 DNA follows: TGTGCCAGCAGTTTTGGCTGGGTGGAGAGGCGGGGGGCCCACACTGAAGCTTTCTTT. Translated: CASSFGWVERRGAHTEAFF. The rearrangement uses TRBV28 and TRBJ1-1, with a tentative D call TRBD1 (6 bases). Trimming took 3 bases from V and 3 from J, leaving 26 bases between them. The CDR3 runs to 19 residues. Germline V CDR1 and CDR2: MDHEN, SYDVKM.